The 11 T cell receptor beta chains reported below all come from one sample, sequenced in a study of beta chain features in type 1 diabetes (dated by TCRdb to 2016 to 2019). The protocol used for the library was the immunoSEQ multiplex PCR assay. The entire isolated RNA was reverse transcribed using the High Capacity cDNA Reverse Transcription Kit, and thus expressed TCRB transcripts were sequenced. TCRdb re-hosts the immuneACCESS table, in-frame sequences only. Its copies lack some clones; in the studies checked, an unresolved V gene accounts for under half of them, and the cause for the rest is not known. For this sample the table gives under 350,000 clones, of which approximately 8.1% were detected only once. In total, the top ten clones hold approximately 1% of the sample. The sequencing input was central memory CD4+ T cells from blood. The source of these receptors is a woman between 18 and 30 years old in good health.

V is TRBV7-2 and J is TRBJ1-5; D remains ambiguous. The germline V gene has CDR1 SGHTA and CDR2 FQGNSA. The CDR3 sequence is 18 residues long. Trimming took 5 bases from V and 5 from J, leaving 25 bases between them. CDR3 in DNA: TGTGCCAGCAGCCCCAAACCGGCAAGCACGGGTTGGTATCAGCCCCAGCATTTT. The encoded protein is CASSPKPASTGWYQPQHF.

This clone was counted many times. This rearrangement joins TRBV28 to TRBJ2-1, with 12 bases lining up with TRBD1. The CDR3 length is 15 residues. After removal of 4 bases from V and 8 bases from J, the junction contained 6 bases not matched to a gene. Germline CDR1 is MDHEN and CDR2 is SYDVKM. CDR3 region: CASSSPGQGAYEQFF. CDR3 DNA sequence: TGTGCCAGCAGTTCGCCGGGACAGGGGGCGTATGAGCAGTTCTTC. The full variable domain, its missing parts supplied by reference TRBV28 and TRBJ2-1, is DVKVTQSSRYLVKRTGEKVFLECVQDMDHENMFWYRQDPGLGLRLIYFSYDVKMKEKGDIPEGYSVSREKKERFSLILESASTNQTSMYLCASSSPGQGAYEQFFGPGTRLTVL.

The CDR3 is CASSSRPLVEKLFF. DNA for the CDR3: TGTGCCAGCAGCTCCAGGCCGTTAGTAGAAAAACTGTTTTTT. The chain has TRBV5-6 and TRBJ1-4; D unresolved. CDR1 SGHDT and CDR2 YYEEEE come from the germline V gene. The CDR3 is 14 amino acids. Trimming stripped 3 bases from V and 8 bases from J, with 14 bases between.

This clone was picked up many times. Within the sample, other DNA sequences also encode this same CDR3. The V and J genes are TRBV14 and TRBJ2-1; D gene ambiguous. The V gene's germline CDR1 is SGHDN and CDR2 FVKESK. There are 15 residues in the CDR3. V was trimmed by 1 base and J by 0 bases, leaving 7 bases between them. CDR3 loop: CASSQGLSSYNEQFF. The CDR3 coding sequence is TGTGCCAGCAGCCAAGGGTTGAGCTCCTACAATGAGCAGTTCTTC. Variable domain in full (rest from reference TRBV14 and TRBJ2-1): EAGVTQFPSHSVIEKGQTVTLRCDPISGHDNLYWYRRVMGKEIKFLLHFVKESKQDESGMPNNRFLAERTGGTYSTLKVQPAELEDSGVYFCASSQGLSSYNEQFFGPGTRLTVL.

This clone was picked up many times. This sequence joins TRBV9 and TRBJ2-7; 9 bases are a match to TRBD1. The CDR3 extends over 16 amino acids. CDR1 SGDLS and CDR2 YYNGEE come from the germline V gene. With 3 bases clipped from V and 0 bases from J, the junction kept 7 bases outside the gene matches. The CDR3 bases are TGTGCCAGCAGCGCCTTAGGGACAGGGACCTCCTACGAGCAGTACTTC. Translated, it gives CASSALGTGTSYEQYF.

This clone appeared a few times. This sequence joins TRBV5-1 and TRBJ2-2; D is undetermined. V lost 3 bases and J 7 bases, leaving 13 bases between the germline ends. This CDR3 is 14 amino acids long. Germline assignment: CDR1 SGHRS and CDR2 YFSETQ. The CDR3 spells CASSWYTGRGELFF. CDR3 bases: TGCGCCAGCAGCTGGTATACCGGCCGCGGGGAGCTGTTTTTT.

This clone was counted a few times. V and J are TRBV2 and TRBJ2-7; 7 bases match TRBD1. CDR3 size: 15 residues. V was clipped by 3 bases and J by 3 bases; unmatched bases: 8. Germline V lookup: CDR1 SNHLY, CDR2 FYNNEI. DNA of the CDR3: TGTGCCAGCAGTGAGCTGGGACAGCCTAACTACGAGCAGTACTTC. Protein sequence: CASSELGQPNYEQYF.

The chain recombines TRBV29-1 with TRBJ1-2; D is unclear. This CDR3 is built from 12 residues. V lost 6 bases, J lost 8 bases, and 16 bases lay in between. Germline loops: CDR1 SQVTM, CDR2 ANQGSEA. This CDR3 is CSVPTEVAGYTF. The CDR3, as DNA: TGCAGCGTACCCACAGAGGTGGCGGGCTACACCTTC.

The rearrangement uses TRBV5-1 and TRBJ1-3; tentative D call: TRBD1 (5 bases). Between the trimmed V and J ends, which lost 3 bases and 0 bases, there was a span of 13 bases. Per germline, CDR1 SGHRS and CDR2 YFSETQ. The CDR3 runs to 16 residues. The CDR3 spells CASSSGTVSSGNTIYF. Here the CDR3 DNA reads TGCGCCAGCAGCTCAGGGACGGTGAGCTCTGGAAACACCATATATTTT.

The genes are TRBV7-8 and TRBJ1-5, with a tentative D call TRBD1 (5 bases). V dropped 1 base and J dropped 3 bases, with 10 bases sitting between them. The CDR3 runs to 15 residues. Germline V gives CDR1 SGHVS, CDR2 FQNEAQ. In nucleotides, the CDR3 is TGTGCCAGCAGCTTAGATAGGGGTTACAATCAGCCCCAGCATTTT. Amino acid sequence: CASSLDRGYNQPQHF.

The chain combines TRBV5-4 with TRBJ2-7, with 12 nucleotides matching TRBD2. CDR3 length equals 15 residues. V lost 0 bases to trimming and J lost 6 bases; unmatched junction nucleotides: 4. Germline V CDR1 and CDR2: SGHNT, YYREEE (reference sequence). CDR3 protein: CASSLVLAGGSEQYF. CDR3 bases: TGTGCCAGCAGCTTGGTACTAGCGGGAGGATCCGAGCAGTACTTC.